This paragraph covers one T cell receptor (beta chain) sequence. Its antigen is undetermined. The V end lost 0 bases, the J end lost 1 base, and 16 bases lay between the germline ends. This CDR3 region has 17 residues. Germline V gene sequence: CDR1 LNHNV, CDR2 YYDKDF (reference sequence). This sample stems from a study of shared clonotypes between healthy human individuals. Study-level information: Plates per donor: three CD4 naive, three CD4 memory, two CD8 naive, one CD8 memory. The study's findings and limits: Non-shared clonotypes displayed generation probabilities falling below those of clonotypes present in all four donors.

CD45RO-negative, CCR7-positively selected cells formed the naive CD8 fraction, excluding terminally differentiated effector memory CD45RA+ cells. TCRdb's table, derived via immunoSEQ multiplex PCR, lists solely in-frame clones and lacks some. The table records about 2.1 million clones, just under 95% of them present only once. Material for sequencing was naive CD8+ T cells from PBMCs. The rearrangement joins TRBV15 to TRBJ2-7; perhaps TRBD2 as D (5 bases). The source is a man aged 18 to 30 in good health. Some clones in this sample may be carry-over from other donors' samples. For the CDR3, the DNA is TGTGCCACCAGCAGAGATAGAGGACTTCCCAGTTCCTACGAGCAGTACTTC. Protein sequence: CATSRDRGLPSSYEQYF.